One and the same sample provided the 17 T cell receptor beta chains below, sequenced in a study of shared clonotypes between healthy human individuals (dated by TCRdb to the early 2020s). Receptor amplification or capture employed the immunoSEQ multiplex PCR assay. TCRdb retrieved this table from immuneACCESS and kept in-frame rearrangements only. Not all clones are present; in checked studies, unresolved V genes account for under half, and no reason is known for the remainder. This sample comprises 2 million to 3 million clones, over 85% of them detected only once. The ten largest clones take up roughly 0.13% of the sample. Sequenced sample: naive CD4+ T cells sorted from blood. In the paper's terms, the cell subset or site label means: CD45RA+ positively selected. Receptors originate from a young man in good health.

Comments on this clone: Other DNA sequences in the same sample also yield this CDR3. The chain links TRBV7-2 to TRBJ2-3; D remains unclear. The CDR3 sequence is 13 residues long. The germline V and J ends were trimmed by 4 bases and 1 base, with 6 bases remaining between them. Germline values: CDR1 SGHTA, CDR2 FQGNSA. The CDR3 loop reads CASSSRRTDTQYF. The CDR3 nucleotides read TGTGCCAGCAGCTCGAGGCGCACAGATACGCAGTATTTT.

The chain couples TRBV30 to TRBJ1-1; D is uncertain. This CDR3 is 18 amino acids long. V lost 0 bases, J lost 0 bases, and 20 bases lay in between. CDR1 and CDR2 from the germline V gene are GTSNPN and SVGIG (reference sequence). The CDR3 loop is CAWSVGTPFGGVNTEAFF. DNA for the CDR3: TGTGCCTGGAGTGTAGGCACACCCTTTGGCGGGGTGAACACTGAAGCTTTCTTT.

V is TRBV19 and J is TRBJ2-1; 13 positions agree with TRBD2. With V trimmed by 5 bases and J by 6 bases, 13 bases remained unmatched. This CDR3 spans 18 amino acids. CDR1 is LNHDA and CDR2 is SQIVND in the germline V gene (reference sequence). CDR3 region: CASSVSLGTSGIANEQFF. The CDR3 DNA reads as TGTGCCAGTAGTGTTTCTCTCGGGACTAGCGGGATTGCCAATGAGCAGTTCTTC. Drawing the rest from reference TRBV19 and TRBJ2-1, the complete variable domain is DGGITQSPKYLFRKEGQNVTLSCEQNLNHDAMYWYRQDPGQGLRLIYYSQIVNDFQKGDIAEGYSVSREKKESFPLTVTSAQKNPTAFYLCASSVSLGTSGIANEQFFGPGTRLTVL.

The chain links TRBV6-1 to TRBJ1-6, with D possibly TRBD1 on 6 matching bases. CDR1 is MNHNS and CDR2 is SASEGT in the germline V gene. Trimming took 7 bases from V and 10 from J, leaving 20 bases between them. The CDR3 sequence is 15 residues long. CDR3 amino acids: CASTWAAGEGSPLHF. In DNA form, the CDR3 reads TGTGCCAGCACCTGGGCGGCAGGGGAAGGATCACCCCTCCACTTT.

The chain recombines TRBV5-4 with TRBJ2-3, with D unclear. V gave up 0 bases and J gave up 4 bases, with 9 bases separating them. This CDR3 is 14 amino acids long. From germline, CDR1 is SGHNT and CDR2 YYREEE (reference sequence). The chain's CDR3 is CASSLGLDADTQYF. The DNA of the CDR3 is TGTGCCAGCAGCTTGGGTCTAGACGCAGATACGCAGTATTTT.

The chain is built from TRBV10-1 and TRBJ1-1; TRBD1 agrees at 7 bases. The CDR3 spans 18 residues. Germline V gene lookup returns CDR1 WNHNN and CDR2 SYGVQD (reference sequence). V lost 10 bases and J lost 4; bases outside the gene matches: 24. In DNA form, the CDR3 reads TGCGCCATCCTGGAGGGGGTGTTAACAGGGGCGTTGAGCACTGAAGCTTTCTTT. It is translated as CAILEGVLTGALSTEAFF.

CDR3 sequence reads: CASSTTGTSGNTIYF. CDR3 nucleotides: TGCGCCAGCAGCACGACAGGTACCTCTGGAAACACCATATATTTT. This sequence joins TRBV5-1 and TRBJ1-3; D may be TRBD1 (6 bases). Trimming shortened V by 4 bases and J by 0 bases, and 11 bases separated the two germline ends. The CDR3 loop spans 15 amino acids. The germline V gene encodes CDR1 SGHRS and CDR2 YFSETQ.

The chain has TRBV30 and TRBJ1-4, with 8 bases matching TRBD1. CDR1 and CDR2 (germline): GTSNPN, SVGIG (reference sequence). The CDR3 loop spans 14 amino acids. With 1 base clipped from V and 7 bases from J, the junction kept 5 bases outside the gene matches. This CDR3 is CAWSGGTGVEKLFF. DNA for the CDR3: TGTGCCTGGAGTGGGGGGACAGGTGTTGAAAAACTGTTTTTT.

The rearrangement uses TRBV2 and TRBJ1-2; 7 nucleotides line up with TRBD1. Germline values: CDR1 SNHLY, CDR2 FYNNEI. The CDR3 spans 15 residues. Unmatched junction bases numbered 13, after V lost 4 bases and J lost 8 bases. In nucleotides, the CDR3 is TGTGCCAGCAGTGTAGGGTCAGGGGGGGTCGGAGGCTACACCTTC. Translated: CASSVGSGGVGGYTF.

The chain links TRBV5-6 to TRBJ2-3, with D maybe TRBD1 (6 bases). This CDR3 is 15 amino acids long. The germline V gene encodes CDR1 SGHDT and CDR2 YYEEEE. Trimming pared 7 bases from V and 1 base from J, leaving 16 bases between. CDR3 region: CASGTQGRGTDTQYF. The CDR3 region has the DNA TGTGCCAGCGGAACCCAGGGGCGCGGCACAGATACGCAGTATTTT.

The genes are TRBV5-4 and TRBJ2-1, with D hard to call. Deletions cut 0 bases from V and 6 bases from J, with 13 bases between. Germline V lookup: CDR1 SGHNT, CDR2 YYREEE (reference sequence). The CDR3 sequence is 15 residues long. In DNA form, the CDR3 reads TGTGCCAGCAGCTTGGGTTTTCAGCTCCTCAATGAGCAGTTCTTC. It codes for CASSLGFQLLNEQFF.

The V gene is TRBV7-2, the J gene TRBJ2-7; D possibly uses TRBD1 or TRBD2 (7 bases each). Trimming shortened V by 8 bases and J by 6 bases, and 20 bases separated the two germline ends. Germline-derived CDR1 and CDR2 are SGHTA and FQGNSA. The CDR3 totals 14 residues. The CDR3 is CASATGGGGAEQYF. Here the CDR3 DNA reads TGTGCCAGCGCCACGGGGGGAGGGGGCGCCGAGCAGTACTTC. Using reference TRBV7-2 and TRBJ2-7 for the parts outside the CDR3, the full variable domain is GAGVSQSPSNKVTEKGKDVELRCDPISGHTALYWYRQSLGQGLEFLIYFQGNSAPDKSGLPSDRFSAERTGGSVSTLTIQRTQQEDSAVYLCASATGGGGAEQYFGPGTRLTVT.

J is TRBJ1-4 and V is TRBV7-2; 8 positions match TRBD1. This CDR3 has 13 amino acids. Germline CDR1 SGHTA, CDR2 FQGNSA. Germline trimming cut 6 bases from V and 8 bases from J; bases unmatched to any gene: 5. DNA of the CDR3: TGTGCCAGCAGACAGGGGGGTGGGGAAAAACTGTTTTTT. Protein: CASRQGGGEKLFF.

In this sample, this clone turned up once. The chain has TRBV5-6 and TRBJ2-3, with D tentatively TRBD1 (6 bases). This CDR3 is 15 amino acids long. V dropped 5 bases and J dropped 3 bases, with 16 bases sitting between them. The germline CDR1 and CDR2 sequences are SGHDT and YYEEEE. This CDR3 reads CASRLRQVGTDTQYF. In DNA, the CDR3 is TGTGCCAGCAGACTCCGACAGGTAGGGACAGATACGCAGTATTTT.

This clone was observed a single time. Distinct nucleotide sequences in the sample also encode this CDR3. The chain recombines TRBV5-1 with TRBJ1-1; 8 bases are shared with TRBD1. V gave up 4 bases and J gave up 8 bases; unmatched junction bases: 4. CDR3 length: 12 residues. Germline V gene sequence: CDR1 SGHRS, CDR2 YFSETQ. The DNA of the CDR3 is TGCGCCAGCAGCCCCGGACAGGGCGAAGCTTTCTTT. Protein: CASSPGQGEAFF.

This chain uses TRBV7-2 with TRBJ2-1; 10 nucleotides match TRBD1. CDR1 is SGHTA and CDR2 is FQGNSA in the germline V gene. The V segment lost 3 bases and the J segment 9 bases; nucleotides outside the gene matches: 14. This CDR3 comprises 17 residues. The CDR3 bases are TGTGCCAGCAGCTTCCAGATCGGGACAGGGGTTGGCAGTGAGCAGTTCTTC. It encodes CASSFQIGTGVGSEQFF.

The V call is TRBV5-1, the J call TRBJ2-1; 9 bases line up with TRBD2. CDR3 length equals 15 residues. Losses at the gene ends were 0 bases for V and 4 bases for J; bases not matched to a gene: 2. Germline V gives CDR1 SGHRS, CDR2 YFSETQ. CDR3 in DNA: TGCGCCAGCAGCTTGGCTAGCGGGGAGTACAATGAGCAGTTCTTC. This sequence encodes CASSLASGEYNEQFF. Variable domain in full (rest from reference TRBV5-1 and TRBJ2-1): KAGVTQTPRYLIKTRGQQVTLSCSPISGHRSVSWYQQTPGQGLQFLFEYFSETQRNKGNFPGRFSGRQFSNSRSEMNVSTLELGDSALYLCASSLASGEYNEQFFGPGTRLTVL.